Presented here are 27 T cell receptor beta chains from one specimen sequenced in a study of metastatic and nonmetastatic thyroid tumors. Every patient underwent thyroid surgery untreated. Through MiXCR, TCRdb re-clonotyped the PCR reads. The sample lists 100,000 or so clones, more than 12% occurring once. Input material: blood. The receptors derive from a female donor with papillary thyroid cancer or a benign thyroid nodule (not recorded which). Some clones in this sample may be carry-over from other donors' samples.

This clone turned up a few times. The rearrangement links TRBV2 to TRBJ1-6; no firm D call. The CDR3 loop spans 14 amino acids. CDR1 is SNHLY, CDR2 FYNNEI, per germline. V was cut by 6 bases and J by 6 bases, with 12 bases left in between. The CDR3 here is CASRQTWCNSPLHF. The DNA for the CDR3 is TGTGCCAGCAGGCAAACATGGTGTAATTCACCCCTCCACTTT.

A word on this clone: This may come from a read error, since a much larger clone is one base off. The rearrangement links TRBV28 to TRBJ2-5; D not resolved. The CDR3 runs 13 residues. The ends were cut back, 6 bases at V and 5 bases at J, with 13 bases in the middle. CDR1 and CDR2 (germline): MDHEN, SYDVKM. The CDR3 DNA sequence: TGTGCCAGCAGCCCTTTAGTCCCGGAGACCCAGTACTTC. This translates into CASSPLVPETQYF. Combining the CDR3 with reference TRBV28 and TRBJ2-5 gives the whole variable domain DVKVTQSSRYLVKRTGEKVFLECVQDMDHENMFWYRQDPGLGLRLIYFSYDVKMKEKGDIPEGYSVSREKKERFSLILESASTNQTSMYLCASSPLVPETQYFGPGTRLLVL.

The V gene is TRBV7-3, the J gene TRBJ2-1; no clear D gene. The length of the CDR3 is 13 residues. Germline-derived CDR1 and CDR2 are SGHTA and FQGTGA. V dropped 4 bases and J dropped 5 bases, with 9 bases sitting between them. The CDR3 DNA is TGTGCCAGCAGCTGGGTGATCGACAATGAGCAGTTCTTC. This codes for CASSWVIDNEQFF.

V is TRBV10-1 and J is TRBJ2-2, with D maybe TRBD1 (6 bases). The CDR3 has 18 amino acids. V was shortened by 3 bases and J by 7 bases, with 24 bases between the two germline ends. Germline V CDR1 and CDR2: WNHNN, SYGVQD (reference sequence). The DNA of the CDR3 is TGCGCCAGCAGTGACTCTTTGCCCGTGGCAGGGGCATGCGGGGAGCTGTTTTTT. Its translation is CASSDSLPVAGACGELFF.

About this clone itself: A much larger clone differs by one base, so this may be a read error. Other DNA variants within this sample encode the same CDR3. This chain links TRBV7-9 with TRBJ1-2; D is undetermined. Per the germline V gene, CDR1 is SEHNR and CDR2 is FQNEAQ (reference sequence). The CDR3 has 15 amino acids. Trimming took off 1 base at V and 3 bases at J, with 12 bases between the two ends. CDR3 bases: TGTGCCAGCAGCTTAGGATGGGGTGAGGACTATGGCTACACCTTC. Amino acids: CASSLGWGEDYGYTF.

This clone appeared many times. This chain links TRBV11-3 with TRBJ2-1; D is unresolved. V was pared by 5 bases and J by 0 bases, with 14 bases between. The CDR3 is made up of 16 amino acids. The germline V gene has CDR1 SGHNT and CDR2 YENEEA. The CDR3 here is CASSPDSLSSYNEQFF. DNA of the CDR3: TGTGCCAGCAGCCCTGACTCCCTGAGCTCCTACAATGAGCAGTTCTTC. The entire variable domain, with the rest obtained from reference TRBV11-3 and TRBJ2-1, is as follows: EAGVVQSPRYKIIEKKQPVAFWCNPISGHNTLYWYLQNLGQGPELLIRYENEEAVDDSQLPKDRFSAERLKGVDSTLKIQPAELGDSAVYLCASSPDSLSSYNEQFFGPGTRLTVL.

This clone was counted ten times or more. The CDR3 nucleotides read TGCAGTGCTAGCGCGCCACCAACTAATGAAAAACTGTTTTTT. This encodes CSASAPPTNEKLFF. The genes are TRBV20-1 and TRBJ1-4; D is ambiguous. The ends were cut back, 3 bases at V and 0 bases at J, with 8 bases in the middle. This CDR3 has 14 amino acids. Germline-derived CDR1 and CDR2 are DFQATT and SNEGSKA (reference sequence).

At least ten counts were recorded for this clone. The chain uses TRBV6-1 and TRBJ2-6; a weak D match, TRBD1 (6 bases). Per the germline V gene, CDR1 is MNHNS and CDR2 is SASEGT. CDR3 length: 18 amino acids. Trimming took off 6 bases at V and 1 base at J, with 19 bases between the two ends. CDR3 DNA sequence: TGTGCCAGCAGGAACCGGGACACGGGCAGGTCTGGGGCCAACGTCCTGACTTTC. It yields the protein CASRNRDTGRSGANVLTF.

This clone was seen more than once but under ten times. One base away lies a much larger clone, so this may be a sequencing read error. This rearrangement joins TRBV24-1 to TRBJ2-3; 8 nucleotides line up with TRBD1. Per the germline V gene, CDR1 is KGHDR and CDR2 is SFDVKD. J was trimmed by 5 bases and V by 1 base; bases with no gene match: 7. This CDR3 has 16 residues. CDR3 amino acids: CATSDLRTGYKDTQYF. CDR3 coding DNA: TGTGCCACCAGTGATTTAAGGACAGGGTACAAAGATACGCAGTATTTT.

This clone was found many times. J is TRBJ2-2 and V is TRBV5-1, with TRBD1 as a possible D gene (6 bases). Looked up from germline, CDR1 is SGHRS and CDR2 is YFSETQ. V lost 6 bases and J 7 bases, leaving 16 bases between the germline ends. The CDR3 has 14 residues. The CDR3: CASTSDSPVGELFF. As DNA, the CDR3 is TGCGCCAGCACCTCGGACAGTCCGGTCGGGGAGCTGTTTTTT.

This clone was seen repeatedly, ten times or more. This sequence joins TRBV28 and TRBJ1-2; the D is unclear. V dropped 5 bases and J dropped 3 bases, with 7 bases sitting between them. This CDR3 region has 12 residues. Per the germline V gene, CDR1 is MDHEN and CDR2 is SYDVKM. The CDR3 nucleotides are TGTGCCAGCAGTGACACCTACTATGGCTACACCTTC. Protein sequence: CASSDTYYGYTF.

This clone was found many times. The rearrangement joins TRBV20-1 to TRBJ2-7; D may correspond to TRBD1 or TRBD2 (6 bases each). The CDR3 loop spans 13 amino acids. Per the germline V gene, CDR1 is DFQATT and CDR2 is SNEGSKA (reference sequence). V was clipped by 6 bases and J by 6 bases, with 18 bases between them. DNA for the CDR3: TGCAGTGCCGTTTTATCCGAGGGGGGCGAGCAGTACTTC. It yields the protein CSAVLSEGGEQYF.

This clone has a count of ten or more. The V gene is TRBV10-1, the J gene TRBJ2-1; D possibly corresponds to TRBD2 (7 bases). This CDR3 comprises 14 residues. Germline assignment: CDR1 WNHNN and CDR2 SYGVQD (reference sequence). V was cut by 3 bases and J by 7 bases, with 13 bases left in between. CDR3: CASSDGGGSNEQFF. CDR3 nucleotides: TGCGCCAGCAGTGATGGGGGGGGCTCTAATGAGCAGTTCTTC.

Ten or more counts support this clone. This sequence joins TRBV9 and TRBJ2-3, with D perhaps matching TRBD1 (6 bases). Germline loops: CDR1 SGDLS, CDR2 YYNGEE. The V end lost 3 bases, the J end lost 4 bases, and 12 bases lay between the germline ends. CDR3 size: 14 residues. CDR3 sequence (DNA): TGTGCCAGCAGCGATTACAGGGATGCAGATACGCAGTATTTT. Translated: CASSDYRDADTQYF.

Many counts were recorded for this clone. J is TRBJ2-2 and V is TRBV6-1; TRBD1 is a possible D gene (5 bases). V was clipped by 6 bases and J by 5 bases, with 16 bases between them. Germline values: CDR1 MNHNS, CDR2 SASEGT. This CDR3 is 15 amino acids long. CDR3 nucleotides: TGTGCCAGCAGCAGAGGTGCAGGGATTACCGGGGAGCTGTTTTTT. Translated, it gives CASSRGAGITGELFF.

This clone was detected ten times or more. This chain's CDR3 is CASSLVWGGGSGANVLTF. For the CDR3, the DNA is TGTGCCAGCAGCTTAGTTTGGGGCGGGGGATCTGGGGCCAACGTCCTGACTTTC. V gene TRBV11-2 combines with J gene TRBJ2-6; 7 nucleotides align to TRBD2. J gave up 1 base and V 1 base, and 7 bases lay outside the gene matches. CDR1 is SGHAT, CDR2 FQNNGV, per germline. The CDR3 contains 18 residues.

Ten or more counts support this clone. In nucleotides, the CDR3 is TGCAGCGTAGAGGGACAGGGGAGTGAGCAGTACTTC. Protein sequence: CSVEGQGSEQYF. The rearrangement links TRBV29-1 to TRBJ2-7; 10 nucleotides align to TRBD1. The CDR3 spans 12 residues. The V gene's germline CDR1 is SQVTM and CDR2 ANQGSEA. The V segment lost 6 bases and the J segment 7 bases; nucleotides outside the gene matches: 6.

This clone was detected ten times or more. V is TRBV3-1 and J is TRBJ2-7; 9 positions match TRBD1. J gave up 1 base and V 3 bases, and 7 bases lay outside the gene matches. CDR1 and CDR2 from the germline V gene are LGHDT and YNNKEL (reference sequence). There are 16 residues in the CDR3. The DNA of the CDR3 is TGTGCCAGCAGCCACGTGGGGACAGGGAAGTCCTACGAGCAGTACTTC. Amino acid sequence: CASSHVGTGKSYEQYF.

This clone appeared a few times. This rearrangement joins TRBV12-3 or TRBV12-4 to TRBJ1-5; D possibly corresponds to TRBD1 (6 bases). The CDR3 spans 14 residues. V lost 9 bases, J lost 8 bases, and 20 bases lay in between. CDR3: CARNQGGADEPQHF. As DNA, the CDR3 is TGTGCCAGAAACCAAGGGGGGGCGGATGAGCCCCAGCATTTT.

This clone has at least ten counts. The DNA for the CDR3 is TGTGCCAGCAGTTGGTCCTCTATCTTTGGGCTAGCGAATATAGCCAAAGAGACCCAGTACTTC. It encodes CASSWSSIFGLANIAKETQYF. The chain combines TRBV28 with TRBJ2-5; D is perhaps TRBD2 (6 bases). Germline loops: CDR1 MDHEN, CDR2 SYDVKM. CDR3 length: 21 amino acids. The V gene lost 4 bases and the J gene lost 3 bases, with 33 bases spanning the gap.

This clone was seen ten or more times. The gene calls are TRBV19 and TRBJ2-7; 11 bases align to TRBD2. V trimming: 3 bases; J trimming: 3 bases; junction bases outside the gene matches: 7. The length of the CDR3 is 16 residues. The germline V gene encodes CDR1 LNHDA and CDR2 SQIVND (reference sequence). Here the CDR3 DNA reads TGTGCCAGTAGTATCTCCGGACTAGCGGGTCACTACGAGCAGTACTTC. Its translation is CASSISGLAGHYEQYF.

This clone appeared many times. This chain uses TRBV11-1 with TRBJ2-3; D gene unclear. The V gene lost 0 bases and the J gene lost 2 bases, with 15 bases spanning the gap. The CDR3 covers 17 residues. Per germline, CDR1 SGHAT and CDR2 FQDESV (reference sequence). The CDR3 DNA is TGTGCCAGCAGCTTAGCGTTGCAGGTCGGTTTCACAGATACGCAGTATTTT. Encoded protein: CASSLALQVGFTDTQYF.

This clone was recorded at least ten times. The chain has TRBV27 and TRBJ1-6; D is uncertain. Germline CDR1 is MNHEY and CDR2 is SMNVEV (reference sequence). V was pared by 0 bases and J by 5 bases, with 5 bases between. The CDR3 has 14 residues. The CDR3 DNA sequence: TGTGCCAGCAGTTTATCACGAAATAATTCACCCCTCCACTTT. This encodes CASSLSRNNSPLHF.

V usage is TRBV6-4 and J usage is TRBJ2-1; 9 bases fit TRBD2. CDR1 MRHNA and CDR2 SNTAGT come from the germline V gene. V was clipped by 0 bases and J by 7 bases; unmatched bases: 4. The CDR3 contains 15 residues. DNA for the CDR3: TGTGCCAGCAGTGACTCTAGCGGGGGAGGGAATGAGCAGTTCTTC. The encoded protein is CASSDSSGGGNEQFF.

This clone showed up many times. The chain employs TRBV19 and TRBJ2-3; TRBD2 is a possible D gene (5 bases). The ends were cut back, 2 bases at V and 4 bases at J, with 16 bases in the middle. The CDR3 is 16 residues long. Germline V gene lookup returns CDR1 LNHDA and CDR2 SQIVND (reference sequence). The CDR3 loop is CASSINSLRAADTQYF. In DNA form, the CDR3 reads TGTGCCAGTAGTATAAACAGCTTGAGGGCGGCAGATACGCAGTATTTT.

There are many counts of this clone. The genes are TRBV19 and TRBJ1-2, with a possible D match to TRBD1 (5 bases). V was pared by 0 bases and J by 3 bases, with 8 bases between. The CDR3 runs to 14 residues. Germline CDR1 and CDR2: LNHDA and SQIVND (reference sequence). CDR3 bases: TGTGCCAGTAGTATAGATCGGGGGGACTATGGCTACACCTTC. It encodes CASSIDRGDYGYTF.

This clone has at least ten counts. V gene TRBV20-1 combines with J gene TRBJ2-7; D is undetermined. CDR3 length: 12 residues. V shed 2 bases and J shed 7 bases, with 12 bases lying between them. Germline CDR1 DFQATT, CDR2 SNEGSKA (reference sequence). CDR3 region: CSARRAYGEQYF. For the CDR3, the DNA is TGCAGTGCTAGAAGGGCTTACGGAGAGCAGTACTTC.